Presented here are 18 T cell receptor beta chains from one specimen sequenced in a study of T-cell reconstitution after alpha-beta-depleted transplantation in children. As it was prepared, the TCRbeta library received unique molecular identifiers. TCRdb called the PCR reads again in MiXCR, with one record for every CDR3 protein. The sample contains 360,000 or so distinct CDR3 sequences, about a fifth of which appear only once. Here the sequenced sample was PBMCs from the stem cell graft donor, taken from the stem cell graft. Receptor source: a human donor who donated a stem cell graft to a child with acute myeloid leukemia.

This rearrangement joins TRBV7-8 to TRBJ2-5; 10 bases agree with TRBD2. With 1 base clipped from V and 4 bases from J, the junction kept 3 bases outside the gene matches. The CDR3 loop spans 15 amino acids. CDR1 is SGHVS and CDR2 is FQNEAQ in the germline V gene. The CDR3 protein is CASSLGGLAAETQYF. The CDR3 DNA follows: TGTGCCAGCAGCTTAGGTGGACTAGCGGCAGAGACCCAGTACTTC.

V usage is TRBV28 and J usage is TRBJ2-5; 7 nucleotides line up with TRBD1. V was pared by 7 bases and J by 4 bases, with 12 bases of the junction left unmatched. Germline loops: CDR1 MDHEN, CDR2 SYDVKM. The CDR3 sequence is 15 residues long. The CDR3 DNA follows: TGTGCCAGCACTATTGAGACAGGGTTAGGAGAGACCCAGTACTTC. It yields the protein CASTIETGLGETQYF.

This clonotype was detected many times. The J gene is TRBJ2-7, the V gene TRBV20-1; 7 bases match TRBD1. This CDR3 is 13 amino acids long. CDR1 is DFQATT, CDR2 SNEGSKA, per germline (reference sequence). Trimming took 3 bases from V and 3 from J; bases not matched to a gene: 5. The CDR3 loop reads CSASGDSNYEQYF. CDR3 nucleotides: TGCAGTGCTAGTGGGGACAGCAACTACGAGCAGTACTTC.

This clonotype was observed a few times. The V call is TRBV6-5, the J call TRBJ1-5; weak D call: TRBD1 (6 bases). Germline V gives CDR1 MNHEY, CDR2 SVGAGI. The CDR3 spans 15 residues. Trimming took 0 bases from V and 3 from J, leaving 9 bases between them. CDR3 region: CASSYSRGHNQPQHF. The DNA for the CDR3 is TGTGCCAGCAGTTACTCGAGGGGACACAATCAGCCCCAGCATTTT.

The sample holds a few counts of this clonotype. J is TRBJ2-7 and V is TRBV20-1; 7 bases align to TRBD1. Per germline, CDR1 DFQATT and CDR2 SNEGSKA (reference sequence). This CDR3 spans 13 amino acids. J lost 2 bases, V lost 3 bases, and 4 bases had no gene match. CDR3 sequence reads: CSASYRGTYEQYF. For the CDR3, the DNA is TGCAGTGCTAGCTACAGGGGCACCTACGAGCAGTACTTC.

This clonotype was seen a handful of times. The V call is TRBV29-1, the J call TRBJ2-2, with a tentative D call TRBD1 (5 bases). The germline V gene encodes CDR1 SQVTM and CDR2 ANQGSEA. With 7 bases removed from V and 3 bases from J, the gap between germline ends came to 21 bases. This CDR3 is built from 16 residues. The CDR3 spells CSAKSRGAADTGELFF. CDR3 sequence (DNA): TGCAGCGCCAAGTCTAGGGGCGCCGCGGACACCGGGGAGCTGTTTTTT.

This clonotype was seen at least ten times. CDR3 residues: CASSNPERTGTDTQYF. CDR3 nucleotides: TGTGCCAGCAGTAATCCAGAAAGGACGGGGACAGATACGCAGTATTTT. The rearrangement joins TRBV25-1 to TRBJ2-3, with D possibly matching TRBD2 (5 bases). Per the germline V gene, CDR1 is MGHDK and CDR2 is SYGVNS. V gave up 5 bases and J gave up 3 bases, with 18 bases separating them. The CDR3 covers 16 residues. Full variable domain (missing parts from reference TRBV25-1 and TRBJ2-3): EADIYQTPRYLVIGTGKKITLECSQTMGHDKMYWYQQDPGMELHLIHYSYGVNSTEKGDLSSESTVSRIRTEHFPLTLESARPSHTSQYLCASSNPERTGTDTQYFGPGTRLTVL.

This clonotype has only a few counts. The chain recombines TRBV7-2 with TRBJ2-5; D gene unclear. The CDR3 runs 13 residues. Trimming removed 2 bases from V and 5 bases from J, with 9 bases in between. CDR1 SGHTA and CDR2 FQGNSA come from the germline V gene. The DNA of the CDR3 is TGTGCCAGCAGCTTAATTACTCGGGAGACCCAGTACTTC. Translated: CASSLITRETQYF. Variable domain in full (rest from reference TRBV7-2 and TRBJ2-5): GAGVSQSPSNKVTEKGKDVELRCDPISGHTALYWYRQSLGQGLEFLIYFQGNSAPDKSGLPSDRFSAERTGGSVSTLTIQRTQQEDSAVYLCASSLITRETQYFGPGTRLLVL.

This clonotype was detected a few times. The chain carries TRBV30 and TRBJ2-1; 12 bases agree with TRBD2. Germline lookup yields CDR1 GTSNPN and CDR2 SVGIG (reference sequence). The length of the CDR3 is 16 residues. The trim removed 4 bases at V and 9 bases at J, leaving 13 bases unmatched. CDR3 sequence: CAWMGGTSTSGGEQFF. The CDR3 nucleotides are TGTGCCTGGATGGGGGGTACGTCGACTAGCGGGGGTGAGCAGTTCTTC. Drawing the rest from reference TRBV30 and TRBJ2-1, the complete variable domain is SQTIHQWPATLVQPVGSPLSLECTVEGTSNPNLYWYRQAAGRGLQLLFYSVGIGQISSEVPQNLSASRPQDRQFILSSKKLLLSDSGFYLCAWMGGTSTSGGEQFFGPGTRLTVL.

This clonotype was found a few times. The chain links TRBV12-3 or TRBV12-4 to TRBJ1-5; D gene ambiguous. Trimming shortened V by 6 bases and J by 3 bases, and 12 bases separated the two germline ends. CDR3 length: 14 residues. CDR3 nucleotide sequence: TGTGCCAGCAGCCCCGCGGGTGTCAATCAGCCCCAGCATTTT. The encoded protein is CASSPAGVNQPQHF.

Ten or more counts support this clonotype. J is TRBJ2-1 and V is TRBV5-1; 8 positions agree with TRBD2. Germline CDR1 SGHRS, CDR2 YFSETQ. The CDR3 sequence is 15 residues long. Trimming removed 3 bases from V and 3 bases from J; junction bases left unmatched: 5. The CDR3 DNA reads as TGCGCCAGCAGCTCGAGCGGGGGTAACTACAATGAGCAGTTCTTC. Translated: CASSSSGGNYNEQFF.

Ten or more counts support this clonotype. The chain combines TRBV7-2 with TRBJ2-3, with D possibly being TRBD1 or TRBD2 (5 bases each). Germline V lookup: CDR1 SGHTA, CDR2 FQGNSA. With 5 bases removed from V and 5 bases from J, the gap between germline ends came to 17 bases. The CDR3 runs 15 residues. This CDR3 reads CASSLGRGVVDTQYF. The CDR3 region has the DNA TGTGCCAGCAGCCTGGGAAGGGGAGTGGTAGATACGCAGTATTTT.

This clonotype was detected many times. The chain has TRBV29-1 and TRBJ1-6; no clear D. CDR1 is SQVTM, CDR2 ANQGSEA, per germline. The V gene lost 4 bases and the J gene lost 3 bases, with 4 bases spanning the gap. This CDR3 has 12 residues. The CDR3 spells CSVVSYNSPLHF. CDR3 bases: TGCAGCGTTGTCAGCTATAATTCACCCCTCCACTTT.

This clonotype was seen a few times. The chain joins TRBV6-4 to TRBJ2-3; D tentatively reads TRBD1 or TRBD2 (5 bases each). V was cut by 6 bases and J by 2 bases, with 12 bases left in between. CDR1 MRHNA and CDR2 SNTAGT come from the germline V gene. The CDR3 loop spans 14 amino acids. CDR3 region: CASSEGSSTDTQYF. DNA of the CDR3: TGTGCCAGCAGCGAGGGGAGCTCCACAGATACGCAGTATTTT.

The V call is TRBV20-1, the J call TRBJ2-3, with D unresolved. Germline CDR1 is DFQATT and CDR2 is SNEGSKA (reference sequence). Trimming took 1 base from V and 4 from J, leaving 12 bases between them. CDR3 length equals 14 residues. CDR3 DNA: TGCAGTGCTAGAGGACGAGAGGTTCCAGATACGCAGTATTTT. It codes for CSARGREVPDTQYF.

This clonotype was seen more than once but under ten times. The V gene is TRBV19, the J gene TRBJ1-5; D ambiguous. Trimming pared 1 base from V and 7 bases from J, leaving 17 bases between. The germline V gene has CDR1 LNHDA and CDR2 SQIVND (reference sequence). CDR3 length: 16 amino acids. DNA of the CDR3: TGTGCCAGTAGTATAGGGGCGGGCACCCTGGGGCAGCCCCAGCATTTT. Protein product: CASSIGAGTLGQPQHF. The whole variable domain, remainder taken from reference TRBV19 and TRBJ1-5, is DGGITQSPKYLFRKEGQNVTLSCEQNLNHDAMYWYRQDPGQGLRLIYYSQIVNDFQKGDIAEGYSVSREKKESFPLTVTSAQKNPTAFYLCASSIGAGTLGQPQHFGDGTRLSIL.

This clonotype was detected ten times or more. J is TRBJ2-1 and V is TRBV20-1; the match to TRBD2 covers 10 bases. The junction had 11 bases not matched to a gene; V was cut back by 4 bases and J by 8 bases. Germline V gene data show CDR1 as DFQATT and CDR2 as SNEGSKA (reference sequence). This CDR3 is 15 amino acids long. CDR3 region: CSAISGRAVGHEQFF. In DNA form, the CDR3 reads TGCAGTGCTATAAGCGGGAGGGCCGTCGGGCATGAGCAGTTCTTC.

The rearrangement links TRBV10-2 to TRBJ1-5, with a possible D match to TRBD1 (6 bases). Germline V gene data show CDR1 as WSHSY and CDR2 as SAAADI. The length of the CDR3 is 18 residues. Trimming left V 7 bases short and J 2 bases short, with 24 bases between. The CDR3 sequence: CASKNDRDTGIGNQPQHF. CDR3 nucleotide sequence: TGCGCCAGCAAAAACGACCGGGACACCGGTATTGGCAATCAGCCCCAGCATTTT.